This record looks at one T cell receptor beta chain sequence and its context. The target antigen is unknown. The data derive from a study of blood T cells in healthy people across ages. General study results and limits: TCR beta diversity, measured per million T cells, fell in a roughly linear way with age. Calculation of diversity from one million T cells yielded estimates considered to be underestimates.

Primed by a sample-barcoded 5' primer and a J-beta primer mix, a second PCR proceeded for roughly 7 to 11 cycles. Each CDR3 protein is one row after TCRdb ran MiXCR on the 5' RACE reads. The table has 950,000 to 1,200,000 distinct CDR3 sequences, 35% to 40% seen once. The specimen sequenced was blood. The sequence came from a man aged 18 to 30 in good health.

CDR3 amino acids: CATSSGDNYNEQFF. In nucleotides, the CDR3 is TGTGCCACCAGCAGCGGTGACAATTACAATGAGCAGTTCTTC. V usage is TRBV15 and J usage is TRBJ2-1; no definite D call. Between the trimmed V and J ends, which lost 3 bases and 4 bases, there was a span of 10 bases. Germline assignment: CDR1 LNHNV and CDR2 YYDKDF (reference sequence). CDR3 length equals 14 residues.